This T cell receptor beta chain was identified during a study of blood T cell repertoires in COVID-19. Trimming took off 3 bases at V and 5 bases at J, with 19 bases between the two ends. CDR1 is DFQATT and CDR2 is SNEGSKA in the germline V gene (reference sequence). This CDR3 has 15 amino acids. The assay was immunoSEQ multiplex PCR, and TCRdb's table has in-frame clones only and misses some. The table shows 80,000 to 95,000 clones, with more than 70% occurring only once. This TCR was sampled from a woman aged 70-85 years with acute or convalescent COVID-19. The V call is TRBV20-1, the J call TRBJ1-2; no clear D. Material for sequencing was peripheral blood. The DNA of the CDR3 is TGCAGTGCTAGTTACGGCCCCGGGAGCGGATATGGCTACACCTTC. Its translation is CSASYGPGSGYGYTF.